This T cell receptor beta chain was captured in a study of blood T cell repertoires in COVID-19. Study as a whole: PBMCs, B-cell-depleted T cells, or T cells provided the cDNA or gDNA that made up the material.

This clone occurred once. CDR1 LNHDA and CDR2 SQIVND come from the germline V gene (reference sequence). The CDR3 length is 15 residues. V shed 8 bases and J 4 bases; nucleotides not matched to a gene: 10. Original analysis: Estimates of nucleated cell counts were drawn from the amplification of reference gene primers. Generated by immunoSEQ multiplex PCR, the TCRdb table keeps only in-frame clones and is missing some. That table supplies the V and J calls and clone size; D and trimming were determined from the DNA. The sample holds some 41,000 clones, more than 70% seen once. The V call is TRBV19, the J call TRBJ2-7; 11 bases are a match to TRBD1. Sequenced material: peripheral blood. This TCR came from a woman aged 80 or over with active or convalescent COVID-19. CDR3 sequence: CASSIGTGGRYEQYF. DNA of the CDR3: TGTGCCAGTTCGATCGGGACAGGGGGGCGGTACGAGCAGTACTTC.